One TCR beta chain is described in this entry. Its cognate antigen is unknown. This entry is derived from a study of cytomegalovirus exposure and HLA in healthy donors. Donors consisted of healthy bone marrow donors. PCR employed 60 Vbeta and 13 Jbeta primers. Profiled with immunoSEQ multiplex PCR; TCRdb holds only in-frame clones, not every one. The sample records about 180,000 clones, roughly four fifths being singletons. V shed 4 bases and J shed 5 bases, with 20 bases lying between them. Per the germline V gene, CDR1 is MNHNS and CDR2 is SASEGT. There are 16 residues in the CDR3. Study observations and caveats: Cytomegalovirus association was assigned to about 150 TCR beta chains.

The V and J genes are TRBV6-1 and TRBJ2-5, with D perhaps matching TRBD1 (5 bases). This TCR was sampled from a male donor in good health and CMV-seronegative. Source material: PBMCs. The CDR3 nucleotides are TGTGCCAGCAGTGTAGTAGGGGCAGGGCGTGTTGAGACCCAGTACTTC. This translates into CASSVVGAGRVETQYF.